The source of this T cell receptor (beta chain) is a study of cytomegalovirus exposure and HLA in healthy donors. Overall study findings and caveats: Most TCR sequences were rare, but some public TCRs occurred in many donors. A later analysis reportedly found that, within productive TCRs, an Asian-associated ancestry cluster had fewer N-insertions than the mean observed across the roughly 700 donors.

PCR was performed using 60 Vbeta and 13 Jbeta primers. As handled by the study authors: Later work found 80 million to 85 million unique TCR beta chains, with around 10 million shared. This table comes from immunoSEQ multiplex PCR, and its TCRdb copy is limited to in-frame clones, with some not included. V and J calls and clone size are those listed in that table; D and trimming were worked out from the DNA. The sample comprises 150,000 to 200,000 clones, around 78% of which are singletons, and roughly 1.9% rests with the top ten. The CDR3 spans 14 residues. The ends were cut back, 5 bases at V and 1 base at J, with 10 bases in the middle. Germline loops: CDR1 SGHNT, CDR2 YENEEA. Details on this clone: What it binds is unknown.

The origin of this receptor is a woman younger than 45 in good health and CMV-seropositive. J is TRBJ2-3 and V is TRBV11-3, with D uncertain. The sample consisted of PBMCs. In DNA form, the CDR3 reads TGTGCCAGCAGCACCCACCGGGGCACAGATACGCAGTATTTT. This sequence encodes CASSTHRGTDTQYF.